The clone carrying this T cell receptor beta chain was detected a few times. Authors' analysis steps: Cell counts per sample came from amplifying reference gene primers. The table came from immunoSEQ multiplex PCR; TCRdb's copy has only in-frame clones and leaves some out. V and J calls and clone size are copied from that table; D and trimming were computed from the DNA. The table shows 250,000 to 300,000 clones, with roughly 89% occurring only once. Trimming removed 4 bases from V and 0 bases from J, with 13 bases in between. The CDR3 extends over 15 amino acids. Germline V gene sequence: CDR1 SGDLS, CDR2 YYNGEE. Individuals aged about 18 to 90 years were recruited from 24 US areas. Membership in each cohort depended on participant-reported clinical history. The sample originates from a study of blood T cell repertoires in COVID-19.

The rearrangement uses TRBV9 and TRBJ1-1; D is uncertain. The origin of this receptor is a woman in her sixties who had recovered from COVID-19. The sample comprised PBMCs or T cells enriched from blood (not recorded which). The CDR3 here is CASSLSVTVNTEAFF. The DNA for the CDR3 is TGTGCCAGCAGCCTGAGCGTGACGGTGAACACTGAAGCTTTCTTT. The variable domain in full, with the rest retrieved from reference TRBV9 and TRBJ1-1, is DSGVTQTPKHLITATGQRVTLRCSPRSGDLSVYWYQQSLDQGLQFLIQYYNGEERAKGNILERFSAQQFPDLHSELNLSSLELGDSALYFCASSLSVTVNTEAFFGQGTRLTVV.